What follows describes a single TCR beta chain. Multiplex PCR with BIOMED2 TRB-A/B primer pools amplified TRB rearrangements. Using its own MiXCR run on the multiplex PCR reads, TCRdb lists one record per CDR3 protein. The table lists about 11,000 distinct CDR3 sequences, roughly 33% of them singletons. From blood, roughly 220-550 ng of genomic DNA served as TRB template. These data originate in a study of T and B cells in COVID-19 patients. Sequencing was done on a sample of blood. The TCR originated in a human donor with active COVID-19.

The CDR3 DNA follows: TGTGCCAGCAGTCCCCGGGGGATGGGGGGCTTTAGGGATGAGCAGTTCTTC. It specifies CASSPRGMGGFRDEQFF. The chain is built from TRBV27 and TRBJ2-1; possibly TRBD1 or TRBD2 for D (6 bases each). The CDR3 runs 17 residues. Germline-derived CDR1 and CDR2 are MNHEY and SMNVEV (reference sequence). Trimming removed 5 bases from V and 8 bases from J, with 25 bases in between.